The 25 T cell receptor beta chains below all came from one sample that was sequenced in a study of siplizumab effects on memory and regulatory T cells. Clones were read by immunoSEQ multiplex PCR, and TCRdb kept only the in-frame ones, dropping some. The sample has more than 85,000 clones, roughly 92% seen once. Material: CD4+ T cells sorted from blood. Source of these receptors: a human donor in good health.

The chain carries TRBV12-5 and TRBJ1-1, with D perhaps TRBD1 (5 bases). This CDR3 is built from 14 residues. Per the germline V gene, CDR1 is LGHNT and CDR2 is FRNRAP. The V and J ends lost 2 bases and 1 base respectively, with 8 bases between them. Written as DNA, the CDR3 is TGTGCTAGTGGTTTGTTTGGGGGGAACACTGAAGCTTTCTTT. The encoded protein is CASGLFGGNTEAFF.

V gene TRBV5-4 combines with J gene TRBJ2-1; 12 nucleotides line up with TRBD2. The CDR3 is 16 amino acids. V lost 3 bases, J lost 2 bases, and 3 bases stayed unmatched. CDR1 and CDR2 from the germline V gene are SGHNT and YYREEE (reference sequence). This CDR3 is CASSSGLAGPYNEQFF. CDR3 bases: TGTGCCAGCAGCTCAGGACTAGCGGGGCCCTACAATGAGCAGTTCTTC.

The CDR3 DNA reads TGTGCCAGCAGCGCTACAGGGAGTACGCAGTATTTT. Its protein is CASSATGSTQYF. The chain combines TRBV7-3 with TRBJ2-3, with D perhaps TRBD1 (6 bases). Trimming shortened V by 5 bases and J by 8 bases, and 11 bases separated the two germline ends. CDR1 and CDR2 from the germline V gene are SGHTA and FQGTGA. CDR3 length: 12 amino acids. Full variable domain (outside the CDR3, taken from reference TRBV7-3 and TRBJ2-3): GAGVSQTPSNKVTEKGKYVELRCDPISGHTALYWYRQSLGQGPEFLIYFQGTGAADDSGLPNDRFFAVRPEGSVSTLKIQRTERGDSAVYLCASSATGSTQYFGPGTRLTVL.

The chain is built from TRBV5-1 and TRBJ1-1; D is unresolved. Germline CDR1 reads SGHRS; CDR2 reads YFSETQ. The germline V and J ends were trimmed by 5 bases and 5 bases, with 10 bases remaining between them. The length of the CDR3 is 12 residues. The CDR3 coding sequence is TGCGCCAGCAGTCGGTTTGGTACTGAAGCTTTCTTT. This codes for CASSRFGTEAFF.

This chain links TRBV7-9 with TRBJ1-2; D uncertain. The germline gives CDR1 SEHNR, CDR2 FQNEAQ (reference sequence). The V gene lost 5 bases and the J gene lost 3 bases, with 10 bases spanning the gap. The CDR3 length is 13 residues. In DNA, the CDR3 is TGTGCCAGCAGCCTTACAGTGGACTATGGCTACACCTTC. Translated: CASSLTVDYGYTF.

The chain joins TRBV5-1 to TRBJ2-1; D gene ambiguous. V was trimmed by 1 base and J by 7 bases, leaving 6 bases between them. CDR1 SGHRS and CDR2 YFSETQ come from the germline V gene. There are 12 residues in the CDR3. CDR3 bases: TGCGCCAGCAGCTTGATAGGGAATGAGCAGTTCTTC. Amino acid sequence: CASSLIGNEQFF.

J is TRBJ2-3 and V is TRBV5-1, with no clear D. Germline CDR1 SGHRS, CDR2 YFSETQ. Between the trimmed V and J ends, which lost 5 bases and 4 bases, there was a span of 11 bases. The CDR3 runs to 13 residues. The CDR3 DNA is TGCGCCAGCAGTTCCCAAGCGTCAGATACGCAGTATTTT. Its protein product is CASSSQASDTQYF. The full variable domain, with the rest looked up from reference TRBV5-1 and TRBJ2-3, is KAGVTQTPRYLIKTRGQQVTLSCSPISGHRSVSWYQQTPGQGLQFLFEYFSETQRNKGNFPGRFSGRQFSNSRSEMNVSTLELGDSALYLCASSSQASDTQYFGPGTRLTVL.

The CDR3 DNA follows: TGTGCCAGCAGTTACTCGAGGGGGAGCTCCTACGAGCAGTACTTC. It is translated as CASSYSRGSSYEQYF. The genes are TRBV6-5 and TRBJ2-7; TRBD1 might be the D (6 bases). Germline CDR1 is MNHEY and CDR2 is SVGAGI. The CDR3 totals 15 residues. V was cut by 0 bases and J by 0 bases, with 9 bases left in between.

This chain uses TRBV25-1 with TRBJ2-3; possibly TRBD2 for D (5 bases). CDR3 length: 12 residues. Trimming pared 7 bases from V and 12 bases from J, leaving 17 bases between. The germline CDR1 and CDR2 sequences are MGHDK and SYGVNS. The CDR3 region has the DNA TGTGCCAGCAATCCACCCCGGGGAAGACAGTATTTT. Its protein product is CASNPPRGRQYF.

V gene TRBV7-9 combines with J gene TRBJ2-3; D call uncertain. The CDR3 runs 15 residues. CDR1 is SEHNR, CDR2 FQNEAQ, per germline (reference sequence). V gave up 3 bases and J gave up 4 bases, with 14 bases separating them. CDR3 region: CASSLDRALSDTQYF. The CDR3 nucleotides read TGTGCCAGCAGCTTGGATCGGGCCCTTTCAGATACGCAGTATTTT.

The chain employs TRBV29-1 and TRBJ1-5, with D possibly TRBD1 on 6 matching bases. Trimming stripped 6 bases from V and 4 bases from J, with 16 bases between. The CDR3 is 14 residues long. Germline values: CDR1 SQVTM, CDR2 ANQGSEA. The CDR3 spells CSVSTIGTNQPQHF. Written as DNA, the CDR3 is TGCAGCGTCTCCACTATAGGGACAAATCAGCCCCAGCATTTT. Filled out from reference TRBV29-1 and TRBJ1-5, the complete variable domain reads SAVISQKPSRDICQRGTSLTIQCQVDSQVTMMFWYRQQPGQSLTLIATANQGSEATYESGFVIDKFPISRPNLTFSTLTVSNMSPEDSSIYLCSVSTIGTNQPQHFGDGTRLSIL.

This chain joins TRBV2 and TRBJ1-6; TRBD1 matches at 9 bases. The CDR3 length is 14 residues. Losses at the gene ends were 8 bases for V and 10 bases for J; bases not matched to a gene: 9. Germline lookup yields CDR1 SNHLY and CDR2 FYNNEI. In DNA form, the CDR3 reads TGTGCCAGCCGGGGGACAGGGCCGCGATCACCCCTCCACTTT. It codes for CASRGTGPRSPLHF.

This clone was seen just once. CDR3 residues: CASGTRTGTNEKLFF. CDR3 DNA sequence: TGTGCCAGCGGCACCCGGACAGGCACTAATGAAAAACTGTTTTTT. The genes are TRBV6-5 and TRBJ1-4; 7 bases align to TRBD1. The ends lost 8 bases at V and 2 bases at J; junction bases unmatched: 8. The CDR3 covers 15 residues. Germline CDR1 and CDR2: MNHEY and SVGAGI.

The chain links TRBV19 to TRBJ2-2; 7 positions match TRBD2. Germline values: CDR1 LNHDA, CDR2 SQIVND (reference sequence). The CDR3 contains 15 residues. J gave up 0 bases and V 7 bases, and 5 bases lay outside the gene matches. CDR3 amino acids: CASTNSGANTGELFF. DNA for the CDR3: TGTGCCAGTACCAACAGCGGGGCGAACACCGGGGAGCTGTTTTTT.

The rearrangement uses TRBV6-5 and TRBJ1-1; D remains unclear. The CDR3 runs to 11 residues. Between the trimmed V and J ends, which lost 6 bases and 6 bases, there was a span of 8 bases. Germline lookup yields CDR1 MNHEY and CDR2 SVGAGI. Written as DNA, the CDR3 is TGTGCCAGCAGCACACGGTCTGAAGCTTTCTTT. It is translated as CASSTRSEAFF.

The chain joins TRBV6-5 to TRBJ2-7, with 8 bases lining up with TRBD1. This CDR3 comprises 13 residues. The V segment lost 6 bases and the J segment 5 bases; nucleotides outside the gene matches: 6. The germline gives CDR1 MNHEY, CDR2 SVGAGI. The CDR3 nucleotides read TGTGCCAGCAGGGGGGACAGGTGGAACGAGCAGTACTTC. Amino acid sequence: CASRGDRWNEQYF.

The chain's CDR3 is CASSAGTSPSNEQFF. CDR3 sequence (DNA): TGTGCCAGCAGTGCTGGGACTAGTCCTAGCAATGAGCAGTTCTTC. V usage is TRBV6-1 and J usage is TRBJ2-1; 8 bases agree with TRBD2. V gave up 4 bases and J gave up 6 bases; unmatched junction bases: 8. CDR1 is MNHNS, CDR2 SASEGT, per germline. There are 15 residues in the CDR3.

V usage is TRBV28 and J usage is TRBJ1-1; possible D gene TRBD1, 5 bases. The CDR3 is 12 residues long. Trimming took off 2 bases at V and 6 bases at J, with 7 bases between the two ends. In germline, CDR1 is MDHEN, CDR2 SYDVKM. The CDR3 nucleotides read TGTGCCAGCAGTTTAGCGGGGGCTGAAGCTTTCTTT. Its translation: CASSLAGAEAFF.

The chain recombines TRBV10-3 with TRBJ1-1; no firm D call. CDR3 size: 13 residues. The germline V gene has CDR1 ENHRY and CDR2 SYGVKD. Trimming stripped 10 bases from V and 2 bases from J, with 14 bases between. The CDR3 region is CATAGLTNTEAFF. DNA of the CDR3: TGTGCCACCGCCGGGCTAACAAACACTGAAGCTTTCTTT.

This sequence joins TRBV7-3 and TRBJ2-3, with D maybe TRBD2 (5 bases). Germline V CDR1 and CDR2: SGHTA, FQGTGA. Trimming left V 2 bases short and J 0 bases short, with 9 bases between. This CDR3 spans 15 amino acids. The CDR3 nucleotides are TGTGCCAGCAGCTTAGAGGGAGTTAGCACAGATACGCAGTATTTT. This sequence encodes CASSLEGVSTDTQYF.

The V call is TRBV6-5, the J call TRBJ2-7; TRBD1 aligns across 8 bases. V was clipped by 7 bases and J by 4 bases; unmatched bases: 9. Germline V gene lookup returns CDR1 MNHEY and CDR2 SVGAGI. The CDR3 loop spans 14 amino acids. DNA of the CDR3: TGTGCCAGCAACCTAGACAGGGGAAGATACGAGCAGTACTTC. Its translation: CASNLDRGRYEQYF.

The rearrangement uses TRBV6-5 and TRBJ2-3; D is perhaps TRBD2 (5 bases). The V end lost 8 bases, the J end lost 6 bases, and 18 bases lay between the germline ends. CDR1 MNHEY and CDR2 SVGAGI come from the germline V gene. The CDR3 is made up of 14 amino acids. The CDR3 DNA is TGTGCCAGCGCCGGAGGCCCGGTGGGGGATACGCAGTATTTT. This encodes CASAGGPVGDTQYF.

V usage is TRBV6-1 and J usage is TRBJ2-7; the D call may be TRBD1 or TRBD2 (5 bases each). The V gene's germline CDR1 is MNHNS and CDR2 SASEGT. The CDR3 runs to 15 residues. V lost 2 bases, J lost 2 bases, and 13 bases lay in between. Written as DNA, the CDR3 is TGTGCCAGCAGTGAACTCGGGGCCGGAGCCTACGAGCAGTACTTC. Encoded protein: CASSELGAGAYEQYF.

V is TRBV27 and J is TRBJ1-1; 9 bases match TRBD1. J lost 3 bases, V lost 1 base, and 6 bases had no gene match. CDR3 length: 16 residues. The germline V gene encodes CDR1 MNHEY and CDR2 SMNVEV (reference sequence). CDR3 in amino acids: CASSLWGRTGDTEAFF. The CDR3 DNA is TGTGCCAGCAGTTTATGGGGTAGGACAGGGGACACTGAAGCTTTCTTT.

The chain joins TRBV7-8 to TRBJ2-1; 10 positions match TRBD2. Germline lookup yields CDR1 SGHVS and CDR2 FQNEAQ. The junction had 5 bases not matched to a gene; V was cut back by 3 bases and J by 0 bases. The length of the CDR3 is 17 residues. The CDR3 reads CASSLGTSVGSYNEQFF. In DNA form, the CDR3 reads TGTGCCAGCAGCTTGGGGACTAGCGTTGGCTCCTACAATGAGCAGTTCTTC.